The 15 T cell receptor beta chains below all came from one sample that was sequenced in a study of T cell clonality in common variable immunodeficiency. Study observations and caveats: Fewer deletions and N-nucleotide insertions were reportedly seen in common variable immunodeficiency TCR beta sequences.

The antigens these receptors bind are not known. Sequencing used immunoSEQ multiplex PCR; TCRdb keeps in-frame clones, though not all of them. The sample lists about 26,000 clones, none appearing once, the ten largest making up approximately 25%. Sequenced material: peripheral blood mononuclear cells. The receptors stem from a human donor with common variable immunodeficiency.

In regard to this clone: The CDR3 extends 3 residues past the end of the read, so its final part is completed from the germline J gene. The chain employs TRBV7-9 and TRBJ1-3; no reliable D call. The CDR3 contains 14 residues. V was pared by 4 bases and J by 0 bases, with 7 bases between. Per germline, CDR1 SEHNR and CDR2 FQNEAQ (reference sequence). Partial CDR3 DNA: TGTGCCAGCAGCTCCCAGATCTCTGGAAACACC. Amino acid sequence: CASSSQISGNT. In full, the CDR3 reads CASSSQISGNTIYF.

This clone was counted many times. The read terminates 3 residues before the CDR3 end, so the remaining end is supplied by the germline J gene. The chain recombines TRBV7-2 with TRBJ2-4; 11 bases are a match to TRBD1. The germline CDR1 and CDR2 sequences are SGHTA and FQGNSA. The CDR3 runs 14 residues. CDR3 DNA, as far as it was read: TGTGCCAGCAGCATGGGGACAGGGGGAAAAACT. Protein product: CASSMGTGGKT. The complete CDR3 protein is CASSMGTGGKTQYF.

This clone has a count of ten or more. The read falls 3 residues short of the CDR3 end, and the missing part is taken from the germline J gene. V is TRBV5-1 and J is TRBJ2-3, with D possibly matching TRBD1 (7 bases). CDR1 and CDR2 from the germline V gene are SGHRS and YFSETQ. The CDR3 totals 15 residues. The V gene lost 4 bases and the J gene lost 2 bases, with 14 bases spanning the gap. CDR3 region: CASSRTGEATDTQYF. The CDR3 bases that were read are TGCGCCAGCAGCCGAACAGGGGAGGCCACAGATACG.

This clone has a count of ten or more. The CDR3 extends 3 residues past the end of the read, so its final part is completed from the germline J gene. The chain carries TRBV10-3 and TRBJ1-2; D is unclear. This CDR3 is built from 13 residues. Germline V CDR1 and CDR2: ENHRY, SYGVKD. Trimming stripped 0 bases from V and 3 bases from J, with 5 bases between. The CDR3 reads CAISESEDYGYTF. Incomplete CDR3 DNA: TGTGCCATCAGTGAGTCAGAGGACTATGGC.

This clone has ten or more counts. The CDR3 extends 3 residues past the end of the read, so its final part is completed from the germline J gene. This chain joins TRBV7-2 and TRBJ2-3; 13 bases fit TRBD2. CDR1 is SGHTA and CDR2 is FQGNSA in the germline V gene. The CDR3 spans 15 residues. V lost 6 bases to trimming and J lost 5 bases; unmatched junction nucleotides: 5. The DNA read from the CDR3 is TGTGCCAGCAGGCCCGGGACTAGCGGGATAGATACG. Translated: CASRPGTSGIDT. In full, the CDR3 is CASRPGTSGIDTQYF.

A note on this clone: Read data end 3 residues before the CDR3 end; the end is taken from the germline J gene. The gene calls are TRBV20-1 and TRBJ1-5; possible D gene TRBD1, 6 bases. The CDR3 has 15 amino acids. The germline V gene has CDR1 DFQATT and CDR2 SNEGSKA (reference sequence). Trimming cost V 0 bases and J 7 bases, with 16 bases left between them. The CDR3 sequence is CSARETFQGKQPQHF. The CDR3 bases that were read are TGCAGTGCTAGAGAAACTTTCCAGGGGAAGCAGCCC.

At least ten counts were recorded for this clone. From the germline J gene comes the end of the CDR3, since the read stops 3 residues before it. The chain has TRBV5-1 and TRBJ2-3; a possible D gene is TRBD1 (6 bases). This CDR3 is built from 13 residues. Germline assignment: CDR1 SGHRS and CDR2 YFSETQ. V lost 4 bases to trimming and J lost 3 bases, with 9 bases between them. CDR3 bases read: TGCGCCAGCAGCCATCAGGGGACAGATACG. Translation gives CASSHQGTDT. The whole CDR3 is CASSHQGTDTQYF.

This clone was seen ten or more times. The read halts 3 residues ahead of the CDR3 end, with the missing end drawn from the germline J gene. This sequence joins TRBV5-4 and TRBJ1-1; no clear D gene. This CDR3 region has 14 residues. V was pared by 1 base and J by 1 base, with 8 bases between. The V gene's germline CDR1 is SGHNT and CDR2 YYREEE (reference sequence). The CDR3 sequence: CASSLPIPNTEAFF. The sequenced part of the CDR3 DNA is TGTGCCAGCAGCTTGCCCATCCCGAACACTGAA.

To note about this clone: The read ends 3 residues early relative to the CDR3; the germline J gene fills the gap. The chain uses TRBV5-1 and TRBJ2-6, with TRBD2 matching 10 bases. From germline, CDR1 is SGHRS and CDR2 YFSETQ. V was pared by 0 bases and J by 0 bases, with 3 bases of the junction left unmatched. The CDR3 has 18 amino acids. CDR3 DNA (partial): TGCGCCAGCAGCTTGGTACCTAGCGGGAGCTCTGGGGCCAACGTC. Residues: CASSLVPSGSSGANV. The full-length CDR3 reads as CASSLVPSGSSGANVLTF.

This clone was detected ten times or more. The CDR3 loop is CASSFLGGDSYEQYF. The sequenced CDR3 bases are TGCGCCAGCAGCTTCCTGGGGGGTGATTCCTACGAG. The chain recombines TRBV5-1 with TRBJ2-7; tentative D call: TRBD2 (6 bases). Coverage ceases 3 residues before the CDR3 finishes, and the germline J gene fills in the end. Germline lookup yields CDR1 SGHRS and CDR2 YFSETQ. The CDR3 contains 15 residues. Deletions cut 2 bases from V and 1 base from J, with 13 bases between.

This clone has a count of ten or more. Read data end 3 residues before the CDR3 end; the end is taken from the germline J gene. The V call is TRBV5-4, the J call TRBJ2-2; 9 bases line up with TRBD2. The V gene end was trimmed by 5 bases and the J gene end by 7 bases; junction bases not matched to a gene: 3. This CDR3 is 13 amino acids long. CDR1 SGHNT and CDR2 YYREEE come from the germline V gene (reference sequence). CDR3 in amino acids: CASSSGRGGELFF. CDR3 bases read: TGTGCCAGCAGTAGCGGGAGAGGCGGGGAG.

This clone was observed a handful of times. The sequence runs out 3 residues before the end of the CDR3; the remainder is reconstructed from the germline J gene. The chain has TRBV6-2 or TRBV6-3 and TRBJ1-2; 11 bases map to TRBD1. This CDR3 has 15 residues. CDR1 and CDR2 from the germline V gene are MNHEY and SVGEGT. Trimming removed 5 bases from V and 2 bases from J; junction bases left unmatched: 4. The CDR3 loop reads CASSRDRGLNYGYTF. The DNA read from the CDR3 is TGTGCCAGCAGTAGGGACAGGGGGTTGAACTATGGC.

This clone has ten or more counts. The read gets to within 3 residues of the CDR3 end, and the germline J gene fills in the rest. V is TRBV5-4 and J is TRBJ1-2; D possibly corresponds to TRBD1 (6 bases). CDR3 size: 11 residues. The germline V gene encodes CDR1 SGHNT and CDR2 YYREEE (reference sequence). The DNA read from the CDR3 is TGTGCCAGCTCAACAGGGTTGGGC. As protein: CASSTGLG. The whole CDR3 protein reads CASSTGLGYTF.

This clone was counted between two and nine times. The CDR3 end lies 3 residues beyond the end of the read and is filled in from the germline J gene. This chain connects TRBV18 to TRBJ2-3; 11 nucleotides agree with TRBD2. V shed 3 bases, J shed 5 bases, and the junction held 7 bases outside the gene matches. CDR3 length equals 16 residues. CDR1 is KGHSH, CDR2 LQKENI, per germline. This chain's CDR3 is CASSPTLAGEGDTQYF. The sequenced part of the CDR3 DNA is TGTGCCAGCTCACCCACACTAGCGGGGGAAGGAGATACG.

This clone appeared many times. Read coverage stops 3 residues before the CDR3 terminus; the germline J gene supplies the remainder. The chain carries TRBV18 and TRBJ2-7, with 8 bases identical to TRBD1. This CDR3 has 15 amino acids. Trimming took 5 bases from V and 2 from J; bases not matched to a gene: 8. Germline V gene data show CDR1 as KGHSH and CDR2 as LQKENI. The CDR3 here is CASSSTTDRAYEQYF. The covered CDR3 bases are TGTGCCAGCTCATCCACTACGGACAGGGCCTACGAG.